This section outlines one T cell receptor (beta chain) sequence together with its context. Its antigen is not identified. These data come from a study of cytomegalovirus exposure and HLA in healthy donors. The study's findings and limits: Presence/absence comparisons presumed near-even sequencing depth among donors. Cytomegalovirus status was reportedly diagnosed by the classifier with high specificity and sensitivity. It was shown in a later analysis that HLA-associated TCR beta chains were more clonally expanded than other, equally common chains. As immune exposure information, only CMV serostatus was available.

Vbeta (60) and Jbeta (13) primers were used in the PCR. Data came from immunoSEQ multiplex PCR; TCRdb stores just in-frame clones and leaves some out. This table holds about 170,000 clones, approximately 79% found once. V shed 5 bases and J 7 bases; nucleotides not matched to a gene: 8. CDR1 is SGHAT, CDR2 FQDESV, per germline (reference sequence). CDR3 size: 15 residues. This chain links TRBV11-1 with TRBJ2-1; 10 nucleotides match TRBD2. Material: PBMCs. The TCR sequence derives from a man between 40 and 49 years old in good health and CMV-seropositive. CDR3 region: CASSGSGGAGNEQFF. The CDR3 DNA follows: TGTGCCAGCAGCGGAAGCGGGGGGGCGGGAAATGAGCAGTTCTTC.